These 27 T cell receptor beta chains originate from one sample sequenced in a study of CD8+ T cells in alopecia areata. TCR sequencing used cDNA made by reverse transcription of extracted RNA. Method: immunoSEQ multiplex PCR; TCRdb's copy keeps in-frame clones and lacks some. The sample has about 30,000 clones; less than 65% are singletons. Sequencing used NKG2D-high CD8+ T cells sorted from blood. These receptors all come from a human donor with alopecia areata.

The V and J genes are TRBV7-8 and TRBJ2-5, with TRBD1 matching over 7 bases. CDR3 size: 15 residues. In germline, CDR1 is SGHVS, CDR2 FQNEAQ. Unmatched junction bases numbered 9, after V lost 5 bases and J lost 3 bases. The CDR3 coding sequence is TGTGCCAGCAGCCGTTACAGGGGACAGAAAGAGACCCAGTACTTC. This gives the protein CASSRYRGQKETQYF. Full variable domain (remainder filled in from reference TRBV7-8 and TRBJ2-5): GAGVSQSPRYKVAKRGQDVALRCDPISGHVSLFWYQQALGQGPEFLTYFQNEAQLDKSGLPSDRFFAERPEGSVSTLKIQRTQQEDSAVYLCASSRYRGQKETQYFGPGTRLLVL.

V is TRBV30 and J is TRBJ2-1, with TRBD2 matching over 16 bases. The germline CDR1 and CDR2 sequences are GTSNPN and SVGIG (reference sequence). This CDR3 spans 15 amino acids. The trim removed 5 bases at V and 10 bases at J, leaving 8 bases unmatched. The CDR3 protein is CAWDPGTSGGGEQFF. In DNA form, the CDR3 reads TGTGCCTGGGACCCCGGGACTAGCGGGGGGGGAGAGCAGTTCTTC.

The chain links TRBV29-1 to TRBJ1-2; 10 bases are shared with TRBD1. The CDR3 runs to 15 residues. CDR1 and CDR2 (germline): SQVTM, ANQGSEA. V gave up 6 bases and J gave up 2 bases; unmatched junction bases: 9. The CDR3 sequence: CSVGGTGDTNYGYTF. The CDR3 DNA reads as TGCAGCGTGGGCGGGACAGGGGATACGAACTATGGCTACACCTTC.

This chain connects TRBV5-6 to TRBJ2-7; a weak D match, TRBD2 (6 bases). V was shortened by 5 bases and J by 0 bases, with 15 bases between the two germline ends. Germline values: CDR1 SGHDT, CDR2 YYEEEE. The length of the CDR3 is 15 residues. The CDR3 bases are TGTGCCAGCAGTCCGAGGACTACCAACTCCTACGAGCAGTACTTC. Its protein is CASSPRTTNSYEQYF. Together with reference TRBV5-6 and TRBJ2-7, the CDR3 gives the full variable domain: DAGVTQSPTHLIKTRGQQVTLRCSPKSGHDTVSWYQQALGQGPQFIFQYYEEEERQRGNFPDRFSGHQFPNYSSELNVNALLLGDSALYLCASSPRTTNSYEQYFGPGTRLTVT.

The chain recombines TRBV9 with TRBJ2-6; 8 bases agree with TRBD1. V gave up 0 bases and J gave up 1 base; unmatched junction bases: 3. Germline V gives CDR1 SGDLS, CDR2 YYNGEE. This CDR3 is 17 amino acids long. CDR3 protein: CASSVGTGWSGANVLTF. DNA of the CDR3: TGTGCCAGCAGCGTAGGGACAGGGTGGTCTGGGGCCAACGTCCTGACTTTC.

This clone has a handful of counts. The chain couples TRBV9 to TRBJ2-3; D might be TRBD1 or TRBD2, each matching 5 bases. The CDR3 consists of 16 residues. Trimming took 5 bases from V and 0 from J, leaving 16 bases between them. Looked up from germline, CDR1 is SGDLS and CDR2 is YYNGEE. The CDR3 DNA is TGTGCCAGCAGTTACCCCCGGGGCACGAGCACAGATACGCAGTATTTT. Its protein product is CASSYPRGTSTDTQYF.

CDR3 region: CASSQDYLYEQYF. As DNA, the CDR3 is TGTGCCAGCAGCCAGGACTACCTCTACGAGCAGTACTTC. The chain uses TRBV7-3 and TRBJ2-7, with TRBD2 as a possible D gene (6 bases). Trimming left V 5 bases short and J 3 bases short, with 11 bases between. Germline V gene data show CDR1 as SGHTA and CDR2 as FQGTGA. The CDR3 extends over 13 amino acids.

This clone was seen only a few times. V is TRBV7-2 and J is TRBJ1-1; D ambiguous. This CDR3 is built from 14 residues. Trimming removed 5 bases at V and 1 base at J, with 11 bases between. Germline V lookup: CDR1 SGHTA, CDR2 FQGNSA. For the CDR3, the DNA is TGTGCCAGCAGCCCCTTGTTGGGGAACACTGAAGCTTTCTTT. Translation: CASSPLLGNTEAFF. The whole variable domain, remainder taken from reference TRBV7-2 and TRBJ1-1, is GAGVSQSPSNKVTEKGKDVELRCDPISGHTALYWYRQSLGQGLEFLIYFQGNSAPDKSGLPSDRFSAERTGGSVSTLTIQRTQQEDSAVYLCASSPLLGNTEAFFGQGTRLTVV.

This clone was observed a handful of times. The genes are TRBV19 and TRBJ2-1; the match to TRBD1 covers 8 bases. Germline trimming cut 3 bases from V and 5 bases from J; bases unmatched to any gene: 6. Per the germline V gene, CDR1 is LNHDA and CDR2 is SQIVND (reference sequence). This CDR3 is built from 15 residues. The CDR3 nucleotides are TGTGCCAGTAGTATTGCCAGGACAGGGAACAATGAGCAGTTCTTC. Protein sequence: CASSIARTGNNEQFF.

This CDR3 reads CASSLGSGGPEYF. In DNA form, the CDR3 reads TGTGCCAGCAGCTTAGGTAGCGGGGGACCCGAGTACTTC. The chain employs TRBV7-3 and TRBJ2-5; 9 positions match TRBD2. The CDR3 extends over 13 amino acids. Looked up from germline, CDR1 is SGHTA and CDR2 is FQGTGA. V trimming: 2 bases; J trimming: 12 bases; junction bases outside the gene matches: 7.

In its sample, this clone is medium-sized. The V gene is TRBV7-9, the J gene TRBJ2-1, with 7 bases identical to TRBD1. V was clipped by 0 bases and J by 8 bases; unmatched bases: 10. The germline CDR1 and CDR2 sequences are SEHNR and FQNEAQ (reference sequence). This CDR3 contains 16 residues. CDR3 nucleotides: TGTGCCAGCAGCTTAGCCCAGACAGGGAATGTCCATGAGCAGTTCTTC. Translating it yields CASSLAQTGNVHEQFF.

This clone was observed once. The chain couples TRBV4-1 to TRBJ2-1; TRBD1 matches at 9 bases. Looked up from germline, CDR1 is MGHRA and CDR2 is YSYEKL. The CDR3 extends over 17 amino acids. V lost 3 bases and J lost 5; bases outside the gene matches: 11. The CDR3 loop is CASSHRAGQGQNNEQFF. Written as DNA, the CDR3 is TGCGCCAGCAGCCACCGGGCGGGACAGGGCCAAAACAATGAGCAGTTCTTC.

This sequence joins TRBV2 and TRBJ1-2; 7 bases are shared with TRBD1. Looked up from germline, CDR1 is SNHLY and CDR2 is FYNNEI. This CDR3 region has 16 residues. The J segment lost 3 bases and the V segment lost 6 bases, leaving 13 bases of the junction unmatched. The CDR3 is CASSSGGGDFHYGYTF. CDR3 DNA sequence: TGTGCCAGCAGCTCAGGGGGAGGGGACTTTCACTATGGCTACACCTTC.

The chain uses TRBV7-8 and TRBJ1-3; 7 bases map to TRBD1. Germline V CDR1 and CDR2: SGHVS, FQNEAQ. The CDR3 runs 15 residues. Germline trimming cut 5 bases from V and 4 bases from J; bases unmatched to any gene: 8. The DNA of the CDR3 is TGTGCCAGCAGCCGTAGACAGGGTTTGGGAAACACCATATATTTT. Translating it yields CASSRRQGLGNTIYF.

The sample holds a few counts of this clone. V and J are TRBV30 and TRBJ1-1; 7 positions match TRBD1. The CDR3 covers 12 residues. The germline gives CDR1 GTSNPN, CDR2 SVGIG (reference sequence). J was trimmed by 3 bases and V by 5 bases; bases with no gene match: 3. CDR3 bases: TGTGCCTGGGGCGGACAGGACACTGAAGCTTTCTTT. Its translation: CAWGGQDTEAFF.

V and J are TRBV28 and TRBJ2-1; D perhaps matches TRBD2 (6 bases). The CDR3 is 12 amino acids. Germline lookup yields CDR1 MDHEN and CDR2 SYDVKM. The V and J ends lost 3 bases and 9 bases respectively, with 9 bases between them. CDR3 residues: CASSLTRGEQFF. The CDR3 DNA reads as TGTGCCAGCAGTTTGACTAGGGGTGAGCAGTTCTTC. The full variable domain, with the rest looked up from reference TRBV28 and TRBJ2-1, is DVKVTQSSRYLVKRTGEKVFLECVQDMDHENMFWYRQDPGLGLRLIYFSYDVKMKEKGDIPEGYSVSREKKERFSLILESASTNQTSMYLCASSLTRGEQFFGPGTRLTVL.

The chain has TRBV7-9 and TRBJ1-6; TRBD1 agrees at 8 bases. V trimming: 5 bases; J trimming: 9 bases; junction bases outside the gene matches: 9. CDR1 is SEHNR and CDR2 is FQNEAQ in the germline V gene (reference sequence). The CDR3 length is 15 residues. CDR3 nucleotides: TGTGCCAGCAGCACCGACAGGGGAGAGTTTTCACCCCTCCACTTT. Its protein is CASSTDRGEFSPLHF.

A few counts support this clone. The rearrangement joins TRBV5-6 to TRBJ2-7; 8 nucleotides match TRBD2. Germline CDR1 reads SGHDT; CDR2 reads YYEEEE. J lost 3 bases, V lost 4 bases, and 6 bases had no gene match. The CDR3 has 14 residues. CDR3 residues: CASSISGTHYEQYF. The CDR3 DNA is TGTGCCAGCAGCATTAGCGGGACCCACTACGAGCAGTACTTC.

The chain couples TRBV7-2 to TRBJ1-2; possibly TRBD1 for D (5 bases). CDR1 is SGHTA, CDR2 FQGNSA, per germline. The CDR3 contains 14 residues. V lost 1 base and J lost 8, with 14 bases in between. CDR3 region: CASSLVWPGSGYTF. The CDR3 DNA sequence: TGTGCCAGCAGCTTAGTTTGGCCAGGGTCGGGCTACACCTTC.

This rearrangement joins TRBV11-2 to TRBJ2-5; TRBD1 or TRBD2 may be the D gene (5 bases each). The germline gives CDR1 SGHAT, CDR2 FQNNGV. V lost 4 bases and J 2 bases, leaving 14 bases between the germline ends. The CDR3 sequence is 15 residues long. Written as DNA, the CDR3 is TGTGCCAGCAGCTGGACCTTCGGGGCGCAAGAGACCCAGTACTTC. Its translation: CASSWTFGAQETQYF.

The chain carries TRBV4-1 and TRBJ2-7; 7 bases match TRBD1. The V segment lost 1 base and the J segment 5 bases; nucleotides outside the gene matches: 5. The CDR3 is 14 residues long. Germline V CDR1 and CDR2: MGHRA, YSYEKL. The CDR3 sequence is CASSQVQGVDEQYF. In nucleotides, the CDR3 is TGCGCCAGCAGCCAAGTTCAGGGGGTGGACGAGCAGTACTTC.

This clone occurred a few times. This chain connects TRBV30 to TRBJ1-4; maybe TRBD1 (6 bases). The CDR3 has 15 residues. Trimming removed 3 bases from V and 7 bases from J, with 18 bases in between. CDR1 and CDR2 from the germline V gene are GTSNPN and SVGIG (reference sequence). The CDR3 reads CAWSIVAGDGEKLFF. The DNA of the CDR3 is TGTGCCTGGAGCATCGTGGCAGGGGATGGTGAAAAACTGTTTTTT.

This clone occurred a few times. The gene calls are TRBV29-1 and TRBJ2-7; 10 nucleotides match TRBD2. V trimming: 2 bases; J trimming: 0 bases; junction bases outside the gene matches: 7. Germline CDR1 reads SQVTM; CDR2 reads ANQGSEA. The CDR3 spans 16 residues. The CDR3 DNA sequence: TGCAGCGTTGAATGGTCCCTAGCGGGAGACTCCTACGAGCAGTACTTC. Its translation: CSVEWSLAGDSYEQYF.

The table lists this clone with a few counts. The V gene is TRBV7-2, the J gene TRBJ2-1, with D unclear. Germline CDR1 SGHTA, CDR2 FQGNSA. The V gene lost 1 base and the J gene lost 0 bases, with 7 bases spanning the gap. The CDR3 runs to 15 residues. CDR3 sequence (DNA): TGTGCCAGCAGCTTAGGGGTTAGCTCCTACAATGAGCAGTTCTTC. The encoded protein is CASSLGVSSYNEQFF.

The gene calls are TRBV5-1 and TRBJ1-5; D unclear. Between the trimmed V and J ends, which lost 0 bases and 0 bases, there was a span of 7 bases. The CDR3 loop spans 15 amino acids. The V gene's germline CDR1 is SGHRS and CDR2 YFSETQ. CDR3 bases: TGCGCCAGCAGCTTGGAAGGGTATAGCAATCAGCCCCAGCATTTT. Translating gives CASSLEGYSNQPQHF.

This clone was recorded a few times. This rearrangement joins TRBV23-1 to TRBJ2-1; D is unresolved. Being an ORF, TRBV23-1 has a function that is uncertain. V lost 3 bases and J 5 bases, leaving 11 bases between the germline ends. The CDR3 spans 14 residues. The CDR3 protein is CASSHVRIDNEQFF. The CDR3 bases are TGCGCCAGCAGTCATGTGCGTATCGACAATGAGCAGTTCTTC.

The chain is built from TRBV6-5 and TRBJ2-2; D perhaps matches TRBD1 (5 bases). Germline V lookup: CDR1 MNHEY, CDR2 SVGAGI. The length of the CDR3 is 15 residues. Trimming took off 0 bases at V and 2 bases at J, with 7 bases between the two ends. The CDR3 is CASSYSDSNTGELFF. In nucleotides, the CDR3 is TGTGCCAGCAGTTACTCAGACAGCAACACCGGGGAGCTGTTTTTT.